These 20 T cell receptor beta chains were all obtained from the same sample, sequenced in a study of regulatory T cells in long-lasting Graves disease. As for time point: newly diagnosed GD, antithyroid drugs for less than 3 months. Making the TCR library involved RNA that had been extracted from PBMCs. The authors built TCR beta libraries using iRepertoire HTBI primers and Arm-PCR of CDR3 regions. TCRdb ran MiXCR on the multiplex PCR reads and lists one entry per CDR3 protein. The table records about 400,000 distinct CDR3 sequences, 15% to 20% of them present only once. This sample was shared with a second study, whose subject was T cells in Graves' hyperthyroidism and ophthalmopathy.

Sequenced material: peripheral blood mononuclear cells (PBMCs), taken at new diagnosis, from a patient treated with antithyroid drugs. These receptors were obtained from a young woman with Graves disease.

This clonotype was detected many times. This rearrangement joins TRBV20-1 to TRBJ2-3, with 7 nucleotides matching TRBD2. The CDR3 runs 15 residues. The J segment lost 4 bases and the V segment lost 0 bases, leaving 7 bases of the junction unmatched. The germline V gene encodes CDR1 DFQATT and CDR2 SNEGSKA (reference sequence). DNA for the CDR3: TGCAGTGCTAGAGATGTGGGGGGGGACGCAGATACGCAGTATTTT. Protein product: CSARDVGGDADTQYF.

CDR3 sequence (DNA): TGTGCCAGCAGAGGACAGGGGACCTATGGCTACACCTTC. Translation gives CASRGQGTYGYTF. The chain uses TRBV6-1 and TRBJ1-2, with 9 positions matching TRBD1. Germline CDR1 MNHNS, CDR2 SASEGT. V lost 6 bases to trimming and J lost 4 bases; unmatched junction nucleotides: 3. The CDR3 is 13 amino acids.

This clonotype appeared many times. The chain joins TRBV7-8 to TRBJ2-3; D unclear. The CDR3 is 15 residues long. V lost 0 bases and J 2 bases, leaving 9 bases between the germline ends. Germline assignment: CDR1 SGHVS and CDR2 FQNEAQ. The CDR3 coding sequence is TGTGCCAGCAGCTTAGCGGATCGGCCCACAGATACGCAGTATTTT. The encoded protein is CASSLADRPTDTQYF.

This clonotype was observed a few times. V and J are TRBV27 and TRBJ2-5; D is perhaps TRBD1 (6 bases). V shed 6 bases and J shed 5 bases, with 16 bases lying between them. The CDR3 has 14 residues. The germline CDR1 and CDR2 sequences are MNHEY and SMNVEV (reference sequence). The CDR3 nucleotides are TGTGCCAGCAGCCCCGGGACACGGTCGGAGACCCAGTACTTC. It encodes CASSPGTRSETQYF.

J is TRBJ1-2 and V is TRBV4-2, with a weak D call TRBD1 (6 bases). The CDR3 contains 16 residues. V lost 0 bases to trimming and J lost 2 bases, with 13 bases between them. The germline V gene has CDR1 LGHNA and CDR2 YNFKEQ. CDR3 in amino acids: CASSQEDRSFNYGYTF. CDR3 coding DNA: TGTGCCAGCAGCCAAGAGGACAGAAGCTTCAACTATGGCTACACCTTC.

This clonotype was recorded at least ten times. CDR3 coding DNA: TGTGCCATCAGTCCCGGCAGGGAGTCACCCCTCCACTTT. This gives the protein CAISPGRESPLHF. The chain carries TRBV10-3 and TRBJ1-6; possibly TRBD1 for D (5 bases). V was clipped by 5 bases and J by 10 bases, with 12 bases between them. Germline values: CDR1 ENHRY, CDR2 SYGVKD. This CDR3 is 13 amino acids long.

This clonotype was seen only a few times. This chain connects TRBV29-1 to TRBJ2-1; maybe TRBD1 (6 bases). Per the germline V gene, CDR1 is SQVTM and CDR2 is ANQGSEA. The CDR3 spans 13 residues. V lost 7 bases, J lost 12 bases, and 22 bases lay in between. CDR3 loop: CSAGAREQGAQFF. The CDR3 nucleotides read TGCAGCGCTGGGGCGAGGGAACAGGGCGCGCAGTTCTTC.

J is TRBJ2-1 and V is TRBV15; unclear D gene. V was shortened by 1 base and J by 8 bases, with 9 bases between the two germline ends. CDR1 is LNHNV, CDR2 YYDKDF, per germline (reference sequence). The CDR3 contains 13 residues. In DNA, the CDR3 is TGTGCCACCAGCAGAGGGAAGGGCGATGAGCAGTTCTTC. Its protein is CATSRGKGDEQFF.

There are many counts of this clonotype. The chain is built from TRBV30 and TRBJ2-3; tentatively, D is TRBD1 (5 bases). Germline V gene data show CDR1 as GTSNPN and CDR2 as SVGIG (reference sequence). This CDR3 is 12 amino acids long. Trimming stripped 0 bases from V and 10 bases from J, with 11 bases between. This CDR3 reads CAWSVRTSAQYF. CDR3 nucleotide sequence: TGTGCCTGGAGTGTACGGACATCGGCGCAGTATTTT.

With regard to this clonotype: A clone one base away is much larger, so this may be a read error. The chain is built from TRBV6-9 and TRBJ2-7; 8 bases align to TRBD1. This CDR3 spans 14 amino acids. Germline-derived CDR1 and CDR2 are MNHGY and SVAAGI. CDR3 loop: CASSYTRTGLEKYF. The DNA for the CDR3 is TGTGCCAGCAGTTACACCCGGACAGGGCTCGAGAAGTACTTC.

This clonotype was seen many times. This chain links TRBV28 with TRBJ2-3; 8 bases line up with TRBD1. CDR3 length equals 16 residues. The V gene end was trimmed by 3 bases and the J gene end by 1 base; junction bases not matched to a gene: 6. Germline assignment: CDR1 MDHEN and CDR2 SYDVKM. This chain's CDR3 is CASSFLQGEGTDTQYF. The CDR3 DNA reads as TGTGCCAGCAGTTTCCTACAGGGGGAGGGCACAGATACGCAGTATTTT.

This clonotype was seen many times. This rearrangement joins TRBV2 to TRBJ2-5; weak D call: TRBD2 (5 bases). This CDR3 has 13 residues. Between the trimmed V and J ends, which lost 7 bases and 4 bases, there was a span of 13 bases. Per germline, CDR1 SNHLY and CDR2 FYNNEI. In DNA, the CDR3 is TGTGCCAGCACCCAAGGCCGGGGAGAGACCCAGTACTTC. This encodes CASTQGRGETQYF.

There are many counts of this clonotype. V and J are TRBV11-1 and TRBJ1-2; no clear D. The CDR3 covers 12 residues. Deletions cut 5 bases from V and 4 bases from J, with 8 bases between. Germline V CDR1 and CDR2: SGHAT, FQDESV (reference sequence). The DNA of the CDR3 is TGTGCCAGCAGCGAAATGAGCTATGGCTACACCTTC. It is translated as CASSEMSYGYTF.

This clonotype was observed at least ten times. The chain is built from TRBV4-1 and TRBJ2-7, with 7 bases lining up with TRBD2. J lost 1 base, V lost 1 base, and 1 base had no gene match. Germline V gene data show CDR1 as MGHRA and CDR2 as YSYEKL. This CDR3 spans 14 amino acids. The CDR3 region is CASSQAGGSYEQYF. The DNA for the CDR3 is TGCGCCAGCAGCCAAGCGGGAGGATCCTACGAGCAGTACTTC.

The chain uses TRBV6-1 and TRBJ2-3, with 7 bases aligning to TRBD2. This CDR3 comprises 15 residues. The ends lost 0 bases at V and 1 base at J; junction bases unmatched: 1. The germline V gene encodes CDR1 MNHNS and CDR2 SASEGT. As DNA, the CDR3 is TGTGCCAGCAGTGAAGCGGCGGGAGGCACAGATACGCAGTATTTT. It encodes CASSEAAGGTDTQYF.

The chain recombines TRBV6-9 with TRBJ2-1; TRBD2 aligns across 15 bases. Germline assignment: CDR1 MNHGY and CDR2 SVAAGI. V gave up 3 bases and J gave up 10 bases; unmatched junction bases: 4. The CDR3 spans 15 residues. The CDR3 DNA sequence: TGTGCCAGCAGTTACTCCGGGACTAGCGGGAGGGAGCAGTTCTTC. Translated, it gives CASSYSGTSGREQFF.

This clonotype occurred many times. In DNA, the CDR3 is TGTGCCAGCAGCGTGGTAGCGGGGGGGCAAGAGACCCAGTACTTC. Translating gives CASSVVAGGQETQYF. The chain has TRBV9 and TRBJ2-5, with 11 bases identical to TRBD2. The germline gives CDR1 SGDLS, CDR2 YYNGEE. This CDR3 comprises 15 residues. V was pared by 2 bases and J by 2 bases, with 2 bases of the junction left unmatched.

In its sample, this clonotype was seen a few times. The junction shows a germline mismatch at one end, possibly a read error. Here the CDR3 reads CTSSAGQGPLYEQYF. The DNA of the CDR3 is TGTACCAGCAGTGCGGGACAGGGGCCGCTCTACGAGCAGTACTTC. This rearrangement joins TRBV6-1 to TRBJ2-7, with 10 bases fitting TRBD1. CDR1 is MNHNS, CDR2 SASEGT, per germline. The CDR3 runs to 15 residues.

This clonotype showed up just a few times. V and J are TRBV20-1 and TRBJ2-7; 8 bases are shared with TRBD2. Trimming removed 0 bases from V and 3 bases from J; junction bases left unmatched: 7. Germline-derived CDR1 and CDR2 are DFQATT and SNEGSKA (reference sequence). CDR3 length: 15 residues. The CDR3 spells CSARELLAGNYEQYF. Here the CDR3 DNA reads TGCAGTGCTAGAGAACTTCTAGCGGGCAACTACGAGCAGTACTTC.

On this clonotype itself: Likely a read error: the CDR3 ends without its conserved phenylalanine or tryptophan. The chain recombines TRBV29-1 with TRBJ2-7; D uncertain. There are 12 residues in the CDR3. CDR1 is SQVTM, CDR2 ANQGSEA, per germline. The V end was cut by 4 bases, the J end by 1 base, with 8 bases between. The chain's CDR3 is CSVAGLSYEQYL. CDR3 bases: TGCAGCGTTGCTGGGCTGTCCTACGAGCAGTACCTC.